Below, one T cell receptor beta chain is given with its context. There is no known antigen for this receptor. No much larger clone exists at a distance of one base, and base qualities are not known. CDR1 MNHEY and CDR2 SVGAGI were looked up in the germline V gene. Counted from cysteine to phenylalanine, this CDR3 has 13 amino acids. Only the CDR3 part of the read is kept: 39 bases, read in frame from the first base. The germline ends are 11 bases apart after V is trimmed by 5 bases and J by 4 bases. The immunoSEQ Assay was used to sequence TCR beta CDR3 regions from DNA. The authors processed their data as follows. T cell density was computed as TCR beta template counts normalized to usable DNA estimated by amplifying housekeeping genes. Using the preseqR package, richness was estimated by extrapolating to 120,000 templates for tissue samples and 400,000 templates for PBMC samples. Clonality was defined as one minus Pielou's evenness. Tissue-enriched TCRs were identified by differential abundance testing using productive amino-acid clonotypes, minimum total count 5 and alpha 0.1. The Jaccard Index and the Morisita Overlap Index were used to quantify repertoire overlap between compartments. GLIPH grouped TCR beta CDR3s together with public tetramer-defined viral CDR3s, and a viral motif had to include at least three viral sequences and also show V-gene enrichment. TCRdb re-hosts the immuneACCESS table, in-frame sequences only. Its copies lack some clones; in the studies checked, an unresolved V gene accounts for under half of them, and the cause for the rest is not known. Clone size and V and J calls were adopted from that table, with D and trimming inferred from the DNA. Across this sample there are about 59,000 clones, with 70% to 90% seen only once. The ten largest clones capture less than 25% of the sample.

At diagnosis, peripheral blood, uninvolved tumor-adjacent lung and tumor were collected and stored as a combination of fresh-frozen and FFPE material. For TCR repertoire profiling, the blood samples were analyzed as peripheral blood mononuclear cells. This record comes from a study of T cells in localized non-small cell lung cancer (dated by TCRdb to between 2020 and 2021). For context, the study as a whole: The study analyzed T cell repertoires of hundreds of early-stage NSCLC patients, comparing tumors and uninvolved tumor-adjacent lungs. All 240 or so NSCLC patients in the cohort were treatment-naive and had localized lung tumors that were resected. The mean age of the NSCLC patients was roughly 70 years, with roughly 120 men and 107 women. What the work shows at the level of the full study, not this receptor alone: Uninvolved tumor-adjacent lung showed the highest T cell clonality, higher than tumor, which suggests more focused antigenic responses in the uninvolved tumor-adjacent lung. A median of 57 of the top 100 tumor clones were detected in paired uninvolved adjacent lung, and some 29 of these tumor clones were also found among the top 100 clones of the paired uninvolved adjacent lung. Higher blood T cell density associated with longer overall survival, while higher adjacent-lung clonality associated with shorter survival. Since the design was exploratory, TCR variables were selected using unadjusted p-values with no false-discovery rate correction. Because multi-region tumor sequencing was not performed, intratumor heterogeneity could not be ruled out.

This TCR came from a man aged 35 to 69 with stage I squamous cell lung carcinoma. The starting material was peripheral blood, obtained before any cancer treatment. The V gene is TRBV6-5 and the J gene is TRBJ2-5; a weak D assignment points to TRBD2 (7 bases agree). The CDR3: CASSNREGETQYF. The nucleotides are TGTGCCAGCAGTAACAGGGAGGGAGAGACCCAGTACTTC.